This TCR beta chain was identified in a study of T cells in women clearing cervical HPV infection (dated by TCRdb to the late 2010s). A note on the overall study: Cases were about two dozen women with histologically confirmed HPV16-related CIN3 or worse, including 2 invasive cancers. The 20 to 25 controls were women who cleared a single incident HPV16 infection within 12 months without developing precancer or cancer. Blood from cases was drawn at the visit where the lesion was first identified, while blood from controls was drawn once the infection was no longer detected. For cases, a median interval of about 140 days, with an interquartile range of about 90 to 210 days, was observed between lesion detection and blood sampling. Since only a few of the women had HLA typing available, the possibility that HLA type was acting as a confounder could not be ruled out. The exploratory proof-of-principle case-control study was nested within the Guanacaste HPV Natural History Study in Costa Rica and compared TCR repertoires across cervical HPV16 outcomes. Cases and controls were matched on age within five years and on year of sample collection. Cases had a median age of about 34 years and controls had a median age of approximately 40, with no significant differences in baseline characteristics. In the parent cohort, some 11,000 women aged 18 or older were enrolled in Guanacaste, Costa Rica, during about 1992 to 1994 and then followed for seven years. Quality controls consisted of five blinded duplicates per group, for a total of some 60 samples made up of about 50 participants and roughly ten replicates. What the authors observed across the whole study: Significantly higher TCR repertoire richness was observed in CIN3+ cases than in controls across sequencing depths, whereas no difference in evenness was found. Because the number of T cells in each sample was unknown, differences in richness could reflect differing T-cell content rather than repertoire biology. Cases had lower TRBV6-7 relative abundance than controls (about 0.1% versus 0.15%; Bonferroni P = 0.0008). Whether associations preceded infection or resulted from infection could not be shown with the cross-sectional design, and effector/memory subsets and HPV-specific T cells were not isolated. By combining richness with V gene abundances, random forest classifiers separated cases from controls with an estimated AUC of 0.83.

Every participant had a single incident cervical HPV16 infection, and women with prevalent HPV16 infections were excluded. Cervical HPV DNA was detected with MY09/MY11 PCR, and genotyping was done by dot-blot hybridization. Fifteen mL of heparinized blood were centrifuged, and the buffy coat was split into aliquots, frozen at -30 degrees C, and then kept at -80 degrees C. QIAGEN kits were used to extract genomic DNA from the buffy coat specimens. V lost 5 bases and J lost 7 bases, and the count of bases not matched to a germline gene is 8. The CDR3, from cysteine to phenylalanine, totals 14 residues. The DNA covers only part of the CDR3, 33 bases in frame from base 1. CDR1 and CDR2 are read off the germline V gene as SGHNT and YENEEA. Using the immunoSEQ assay, multiplex PCR amplified TCR beta CDR3 regions from an average of approximately 1,200 ng of genomic DNA per sample. To correct primer bias, the assay used a complete synthetic TCR repertoire to set an amplification baseline. The amplicons were sequenced on the Illumina platform. Per the authors' processing: Sequences were error-corrected by clustering with frequency ratios and a modified nearest-neighbor algorithm, then analyzed in the immunoSEQ Analyzer with IMGT gene definitions. TCR richness and evenness were averaged over 20 rarefaction repeats at each rarefaction depth, excluding samples with fewer sequences than the depth. V, D and J gene relative abundances were compared between groups with Wilcoxon rank sum tests, applying FDR correction. In the blinded duplicates, the intraclass correlation was around 96% for TCR richness and averaged around 78% across around 66 gene segments. TCRdb took this table from immuneACCESS and kept in-frame rearrangements with V and J called. Such tables lack part of the clones; where checked against another copy, unresolved V genes explain under half of the gap, and the rest is unexplained. Clonal size and the V and J genes are those of that table, whereas D and trimming came from the DNA. The table for this sample shows about 30,000 clones. More than 6.5% of the sample goes to the ten largest clones.

Note on this clone: The antigen it recognizes is unknown. The read is 3 residues too short to cover the CDR3 end, so that end is filled in from the germline J gene.

The sequence was collected from a woman aged 18-69 years with a cervical HPV16 infection that either progressed to CIN3+ or cleared (not recorded which). The specimen sequenced was blood buffy coat. The sequence is built from TRBV11-3 and TRBJ2-1; TRBD1 fits 7 bases in the junction. CDR3 region: CASSPPGQINEQFF. CDR3 DNA (partial): TGTGCCAGCAGCCCGCCGGGACAGATAAATGAG.